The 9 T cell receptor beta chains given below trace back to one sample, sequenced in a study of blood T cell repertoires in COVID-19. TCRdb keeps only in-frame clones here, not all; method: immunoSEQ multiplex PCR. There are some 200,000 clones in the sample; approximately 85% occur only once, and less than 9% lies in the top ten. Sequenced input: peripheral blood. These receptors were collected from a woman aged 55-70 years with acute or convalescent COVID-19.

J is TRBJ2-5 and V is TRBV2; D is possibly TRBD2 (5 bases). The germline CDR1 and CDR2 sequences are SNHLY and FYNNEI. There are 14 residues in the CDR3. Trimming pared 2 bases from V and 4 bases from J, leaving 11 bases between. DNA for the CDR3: TGTGCCAGCAGTGAAATGGGAGTCCGAGAGACCCAGTACTTC. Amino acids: CASSEMGVRETQYF.

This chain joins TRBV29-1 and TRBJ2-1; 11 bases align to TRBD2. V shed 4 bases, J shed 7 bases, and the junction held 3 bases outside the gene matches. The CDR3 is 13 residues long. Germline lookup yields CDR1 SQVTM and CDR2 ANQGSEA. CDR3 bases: TGCAGCGTTGTTTGGACTAGCGGGAATGAGCAGTTCTTC. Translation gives CSVVWTSGNEQFF.

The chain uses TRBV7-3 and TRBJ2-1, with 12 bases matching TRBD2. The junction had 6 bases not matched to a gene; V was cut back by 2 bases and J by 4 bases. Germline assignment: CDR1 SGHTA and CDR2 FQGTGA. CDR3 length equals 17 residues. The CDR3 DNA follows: TGTGCCAGCAGCTTAGGCCCAGGGACTAGCGGGTACAATGAGCAGTTCTTC. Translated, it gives CASSLGPGTSGYNEQFF.

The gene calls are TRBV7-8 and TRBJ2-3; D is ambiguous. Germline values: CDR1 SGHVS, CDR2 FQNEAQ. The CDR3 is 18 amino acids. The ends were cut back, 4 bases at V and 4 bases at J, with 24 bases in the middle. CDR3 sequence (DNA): TGTGCCAGCAGCTCCCCAATCCTAACAGCTGTGCAAGCAGATACGCAGTATTTT. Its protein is CASSSPILTAVQADTQYF.

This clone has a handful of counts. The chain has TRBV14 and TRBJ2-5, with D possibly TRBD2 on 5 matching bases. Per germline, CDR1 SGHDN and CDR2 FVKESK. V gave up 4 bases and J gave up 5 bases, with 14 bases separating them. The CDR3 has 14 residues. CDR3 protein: CASSPPGLFETQYF. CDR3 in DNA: TGTGCCAGCAGCCCCCCTGGACTGTTTGAGACCCAGTACTTC.

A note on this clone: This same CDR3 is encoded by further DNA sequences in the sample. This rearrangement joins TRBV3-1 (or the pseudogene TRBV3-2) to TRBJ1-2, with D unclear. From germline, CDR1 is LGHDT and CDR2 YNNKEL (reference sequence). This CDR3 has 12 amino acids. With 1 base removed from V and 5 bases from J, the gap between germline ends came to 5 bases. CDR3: CASSQAGYGYTF. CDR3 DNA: TGTGCCAGCAGCCAAGCAGGATATGGCTACACCTTC.

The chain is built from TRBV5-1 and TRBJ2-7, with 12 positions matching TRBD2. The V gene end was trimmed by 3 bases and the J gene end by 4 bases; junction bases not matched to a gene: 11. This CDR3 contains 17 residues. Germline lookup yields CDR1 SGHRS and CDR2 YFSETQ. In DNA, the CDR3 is TGCGCCAGCAGCTCGGGCCTAGCGGGAGGGCCAGGGTACGAGCAGTACTTC. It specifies CASSSGLAGGPGYEQYF. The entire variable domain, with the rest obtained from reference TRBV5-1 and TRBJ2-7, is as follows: KAGVTQTPRYLIKTRGQQVTLSCSPISGHRSVSWYQQTPGQGLQFLFEYFSETQRNKGNFPGRFSGRQFSNSRSEMNVSTLELGDSALYLCASSSGLAGGPGYEQYFGPGTRLTVT.

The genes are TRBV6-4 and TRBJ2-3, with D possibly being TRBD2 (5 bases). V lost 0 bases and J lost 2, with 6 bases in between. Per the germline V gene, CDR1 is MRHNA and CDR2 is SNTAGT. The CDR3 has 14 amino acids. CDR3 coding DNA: TGTGCCAGCAGTGACTCGGGAGACACAGATACGCAGTATTTT. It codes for CASSDSGDTDTQYF.

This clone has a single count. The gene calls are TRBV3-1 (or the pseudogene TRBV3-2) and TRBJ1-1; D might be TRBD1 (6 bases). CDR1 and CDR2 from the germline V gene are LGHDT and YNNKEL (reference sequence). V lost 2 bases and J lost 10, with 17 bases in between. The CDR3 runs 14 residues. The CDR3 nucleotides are TGTGCCAGCAGCCAAAGGGGGGAGGGTTTAAGAGCTTTCTTT. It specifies CASSQRGEGLRAFF.